The T cell receptor (beta chain) under discussion was sequenced for a study of CD8+CD57+ T cells in acquired aplastic anemia (dated by TCRdb to the late 2010s). Broadly, across the study: A mean of about 3 ug of DNA, ranging from about 0.19 to 27.4 ug, was extracted from sorted CD4+ and CD8+ cells. Overall results and qualifications from the work: Around 31 CD8+ CDR3 sequences were shared between patients and controls but appeared highly expressed in patients and within their immunodominant clones. CD8+ Simpson's diversity did not differ significantly between patients and healthy controls (P=0.060).

This clonotype has ten or more counts. It lacks a known antigen. Base qualities were left out, and no much larger clone turns up one base away. In the study, sorted CD4+ and CD8+ blood T cells from patients with severe aplastic anemia and from healthy subjects underwent deep sequencing of TCR repertoires. Ficoll-Paque density gradient centrifugation was used to isolate peripheral blood mononuclear cells. Before DNA was extracted, CD4+ and CD8+ T cells were sorted using either FACS or magnetic beads. From the cysteine up to the phenylalanine, the CDR3 has a length of 18 residues. Just CDR3 DNA is preserved here, 54 bases in frame from base 1. V has 3 bases trimmed and J has 5 bases trimmed; junction bases matching no gene number 16. Looking up the germline V gene (reference sequence) yields CDR1 PRHDT and CDR2 FYEKMQ. Profiling of TCR beta VDJ combinations and CDR3 sequences used genomic DNA as the template. An Illumina HiSeq 2000 was the platform used for TCR repertoire sequencing. Per the source publication's procedure: Repertoires were assessed using TRBV/TRBJ rearrangement plots, CDR3 size and DJ length profiles, and Simpson's diversity index. The most abundant DNA sequence in the deep sequencing data was defined as the immunodominant clone. CDR3 amino acid sequences were checked for sharing across subjects and were also compared against the VDJdb database and published repertoires. Clones were called with MiXCR by TCRdb after fastp trimmed the public reads at Q25, and only in-frame beta chains were retained. Every entry covers one CDR3 protein and lists the most common genes and DNA from its rows. TCRdb, not the original authors, processed these V and J calls. A total of 300,000 or so distinct CDR3 sequences appear in this sample, approximately 57% of them only once. The ten largest make up 6.5% to 10% of the sample.

The TCR sequence derives from a human donor with severe aplastic anemia or a healthy control (not recorded which). What was sequenced was sorted CD4+, CD8+, or CD8+CD57+ T cells (not recorded which) from PBMCs. The V gene is TRBV13 and the J gene is TRBJ2-3; TRBD1 fits 8 bases in the junction. This receptor carries the CDR3 CASSFYSGTGRLQDTQYF. The DNA reads TGTGCCAGCAGCTTTTATTCCGGGACAGGACGGCTACAAGATACGCAGTATTTT.